The 11 T cell receptor beta chains given below trace back to one sample, sequenced in a study of blood T cell repertoires in COVID-19. TCRdb's copy holds only in-frame clones and misses some; the assay was immunoSEQ multiplex PCR. The repertoire holds about 32,000 clones, 85% to 95% seen once, with 0.92% in the top ten. The sequenced sample was peripheral blood. All receptors come from a male donor with active COVID-19.

The chain carries TRBV5-5 and TRBJ2-1; 11 nucleotides line up with TRBD1. The germline CDR1 and CDR2 sequences are SGHKS and YYEKEE (reference sequence). Trimming took 4 bases from V and 2 from J; bases not matched to a gene: 2. This CDR3 has 15 residues. The CDR3 DNA is TGTGCCAGCAGCAAGGGACAGGGGGCCTACAATGAGCAGTTCTTC. Its protein product is CASSKGQGAYNEQFF.

The chain has TRBV5-1 and TRBJ1-2; 7 nucleotides agree with TRBD1. In germline, CDR1 is SGHRS, CDR2 YFSETQ. The CDR3 consists of 14 residues. J lost 3 bases, V lost 3 bases, and 5 bases had no gene match. The CDR3 coding sequence is TGCGCCAGCAGCTCAACAGGGGAATACTATGGCTACACCTTC. Residues: CASSSTGEYYGYTF.

The chain employs TRBV24-1 and TRBJ2-1, with D hard to call. Trimming took 1 base from V and 8 from J, leaving 5 bases between them. From germline, CDR1 is KGHDR and CDR2 SFDVKD. This CDR3 has 12 amino acids. CDR3 region: CATSDFSDEQFF. The CDR3 nucleotides are TGTGCCACCAGTGATTTCTCCGATGAGCAGTTCTTC.

The rearrangement links TRBV18 to TRBJ1-4; weak D call: TRBD1 (6 bases). The ends were cut back, 6 bases at V and 3 bases at J, with 11 bases in the middle. This CDR3 comprises 14 residues. Germline V CDR1 and CDR2: KGHSH, LQKENI. The CDR3, as DNA: TGTGCCAGCTCCCACGACAGGTCTAATGAAAAACTGTTTTTT. It encodes CASSHDRSNEKLFF.

This clone was counted once. The chain employs TRBV4-3 and TRBJ1-1; TRBD1 matches at 7 bases. J was trimmed by 4 bases and V by 4 bases; bases with no gene match: 12. Germline V gene lookup returns CDR1 LGHNA and CDR2 YSLEER. The CDR3 has 16 residues. As DNA, the CDR3 is TGCGCCAGCAGCCCTAAAACCCCAGGGGGGATCACTGAAGCTTTCTTT. Residues: CASSPKTPGGITEAFF.

This clone showed up just once. The gene calls are TRBV29-1 and TRBJ2-6, with TRBD2 as a possible D gene (7 bases). The CDR3 covers 18 residues. Per germline, CDR1 SQVTM and CDR2 ANQGSEA. V lost 0 bases, J lost 1 base, and 16 bases lay in between. As DNA, the CDR3 is TGCAGCGTTGAAGATGGGGGGGGGCGAGGATCTGGGGCCAACGTCCTGACTTTC. Amino acids: CSVEDGGGRGSGANVLTF.

The rearrangement links TRBV10-3 to TRBJ2-5; TRBD2 might be the D (5 bases). From germline, CDR1 is ENHRY and CDR2 SYGVKD. Trimming shortened V by 6 bases and J by 1 base, and 9 bases separated the two germline ends. There are 13 residues in the CDR3. The CDR3 is CAIRRALQETQYF. DNA of the CDR3: TGTGCCATCAGGAGGGCCCTCCAAGAGACCCAGTACTTC.

This chain links TRBV4-1 with TRBJ1-1, with 8 positions matching TRBD1. Germline V gene sequence: CDR1 MGHRA, CDR2 YSYEKL. Unmatched junction bases numbered 5, after V lost 4 bases and J lost 1 base. This CDR3 comprises 15 residues. CDR3 sequence (DNA): TGCGCCAGCAGCCTAGGACAGGGAGCGAACACTGAAGCTTTCTTT. Amino acids: CASSLGQGANTEAFF.

This rearrangement joins TRBV7-9 to TRBJ2-7, with 8 bases aligning to TRBD1. With V trimmed by 4 bases and J by 6 bases, 11 bases remained unmatched. Looked up from germline, CDR1 is SEHNR and CDR2 is FQNEAQ (reference sequence). This CDR3 is built from 15 residues. In DNA, the CDR3 is TGTGCCAGCAGCTCTTACAGGGGGAATCTAGCCGAGCAGTACTTC. Translating gives CASSSYRGNLAEQYF.

The chain is built from TRBV6-6 and TRBJ2-2, with D perhaps TRBD2 (5 bases). Germline V lookup: CDR1 MNHNY, CDR2 SVGAGI (reference sequence). V dropped 7 bases and J dropped 5 bases, with 20 bases sitting between them. This CDR3 has 16 residues. CDR3 in DNA: TGTGCCAGCAAGGGCTCAGGCCCGCGAGGGACCGGGGAGCTGTTTTTT. It encodes CASKGSGPRGTGELFF.

This clone occurred a few times. The chain joins TRBV2 to TRBJ1-2, with a weak D call TRBD1 (5 bases). This CDR3 comprises 12 residues. Germline CDR1 and CDR2: SNHLY and FYNNEI. Between the trimmed V and J ends, which lost 7 bases and 8 bases, there was a span of 14 bases. CDR3 DNA: TGTGCCAGCACCGGCGGAGGGGACGGCTACACCTTC. It specifies CASTGGGDGYTF.